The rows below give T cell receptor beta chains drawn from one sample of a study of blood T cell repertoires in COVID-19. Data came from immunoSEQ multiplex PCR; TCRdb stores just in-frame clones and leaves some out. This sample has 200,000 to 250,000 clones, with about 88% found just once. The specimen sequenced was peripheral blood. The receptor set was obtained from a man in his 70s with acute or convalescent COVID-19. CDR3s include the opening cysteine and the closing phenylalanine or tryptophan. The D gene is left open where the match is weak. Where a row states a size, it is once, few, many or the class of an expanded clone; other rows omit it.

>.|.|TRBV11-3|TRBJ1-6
CASSSSESTSSYNSPLHF
TGTGCCAGCAGCTCCTCTGAGAGTACGAGCTCCTATAATTCACCCCTCCACTTT
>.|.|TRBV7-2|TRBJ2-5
CASSGGGRETQYF
TGTGCCAGCAGCGGGGGAGGCCGGGAGACCCAGTACTTC
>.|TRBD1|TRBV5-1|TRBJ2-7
CASSPHLLTGGVYEQYF
TGCGCCAGCAGCCCCCACCTATTGACAGGGGGCGTCTACGAGCAGTACTTC
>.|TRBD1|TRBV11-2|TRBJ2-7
CASSHPGQAGYEQYF
TGTGCCAGCAGCCACCCGGGACAGGCGGGCTACGAGCAGTACTTC
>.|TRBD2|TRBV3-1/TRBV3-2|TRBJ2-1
CASSQGLAGDNEQFF
TGTGCCAGCAGCCAAGGACTAGCGGGGGACAATGAGCAGTTCTTC
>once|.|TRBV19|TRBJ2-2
CASSIGTHTGELFF
TGTGCCAGTAGTATTGGGACTCACACCGGGGAGCTGTTTTTT
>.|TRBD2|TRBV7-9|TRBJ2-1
CASSGTSGRRFSYNEQFF
TGTGCCAGCAGCGGGACTAGCGGGAGAAGGTTCTCCTACAATGAGCAGTTCTTC
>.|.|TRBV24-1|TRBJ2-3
CATGDGSTDTQYF
TGTGCCACCGGAGATGGTAGCACAGATACGCAGTATTTT
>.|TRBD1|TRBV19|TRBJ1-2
CASRSAGTANGYTF
TGTGCCAGTAGGTCCGCCGGGACAGCAAATGGCTACACCTTC
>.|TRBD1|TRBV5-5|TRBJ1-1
CASSQIPGQEIYNTEAFF
TGTGCCAGCAGCCAAATCCCGGGACAGGAGATTTACAACACTGAAGCTTTCTTT